This T cell receptor beta chain was sequenced during a study of metastatic and nonmetastatic thyroid tumors. Study in general: Samples came from malignant and benign thyroid patients, and repertoires were compared across blood and tumor or nodule tissue.

Trimming cost V 2 bases and J 3 bases, with 16 bases left between them. Germline values: CDR1 MNHNS, CDR2 SASEGT. The CDR3 contains 16 residues. The authors' processing: To classify distant metastasis in papillary thyroid cancer, a model was built from CDR3 differences across clinicopathological groups. TCRdb re-called the PCR reads through MiXCR. TCRdb's processing, not the authors', yielded these V and J calls. This sample has some 8,800 clones, with roughly a fifth found just once. Study-level findings and limits: Across blood and tumor, TCR beta diversity in malignant thyroid tumors was reportedly significantly higher than in benign nodules.

All patients were untreated before thyroid surgery. A few counts support this clone. Its antigen is currently unknown. This TCR derives from a female donor with papillary thyroid cancer or a benign thyroid nodule (not recorded which). Some clones in this sample may be carry-over from other donors' samples. The chain links TRBV6-1 to TRBJ1-1; D gene uncertain. The specimen sequenced was adjacent normal tissue. The CDR3 DNA follows: TGTGCCAGCAGTGAACTCGCGTTCGAAATGGACACTGAAGCTTTCTTT. Translation: CASSELAFEMDTEAFF.